This is a list of T cell receptor beta chains from one sample in a study of blood T cell repertoires in COVID-19. Produced via immunoSEQ multiplex PCR; TCRdb's table is partial and in-frame only. This table has 40,000 to 55,000 clones, roughly 86% appearing once. Input material: peripheral blood. The receptor source for this set is a human donor in a cohort sampled during active COVID-19. Both conserved end residues are part of each CDR3. The D gene is left open where the match is weak. Size tells how often a clone was seen (once, few, many) or the class of an expanded clone, and some rows leave it out.

v_gene	d_gene	abundance	j_gene	CDR3aa	CDR3nt
TRBV7-9	.	.	TRBJ2-7	CASSSPGYGTSYEQYF	TGTGCCAGCAGCTCCCCAGGGTATGGGACATCCTACGAGCAGTACTTC
TRBV19	.	.	TRBJ1-2	CASSMVRRYGYTF	TGTGCCAGTAGTATGGTCAGGCGCTATGGCTACACCTTC
TRBV19	TRBD2	.	TRBJ2-7	CASSMPSGLLREQYF	TGTGCCAGTAGTATGCCTAGCGGGTTACTACGGGAGCAGTACTTC
TRBV25-1	.	.	TRBJ2-3	CASIGGWTDTQYF	TGTGCCAGCATTGGGGGCTGGACAGATACGCAGTATTTT
TRBV4-3	.	.	TRBJ1-3	CASSQQGFSGNTIYF	TGCGCCAGCAGCCAGCAGGGATTCTCTGGAAACACCATATATTTT
TRBV11-2	.	once	TRBJ2-2	CASSLGGAAGELFF	TGTGCCAGCAGCTTAGGAGGTGCGGCCGGGGAGCTGTTTTTT
TRBV18	.	.	TRBJ2-3	CASSPLRLTASSTDTQYF	TGTGCCAGCTCACCGCTCCGATTAACAGCTTCTAGCACAGATACGCAGTATTTT
TRBV2	.	.	TRBJ1-4	CASSDDRINEKLFF	TGTGCCAGCAGTGACGACAGGATCAATGAAAAACTGTTTTTT
TRBV5-6	TRBD1	.	TRBJ1-2	CASSLVGQGVNYVYTF	TGTGCCAGCAGCTTGGTGGGACAGGGGGTAAACTATGTCTACACCTTC
TRBV10-3	.	.	TRBJ2-1	CAISGGSGFDNEQFF	TGTGCCATCAGTGGGGGGAGCGGGTTCGACAATGAGCAGTTCTTC
TRBV6-6	TRBD1	.	TRBJ1-1	CASGQGWYTEAFF	TGTGCCAGCGGACAGGGATGGTACACTGAAGCTTTCTTT
TRBV5-4	TRBD1	.	TRBJ1-1	CASSLQGGNTEAFF	TGTGCCAGCAGCTTACAGGGGGGGAACACTGAAGCTTTCTTT
TRBV4-3	.	.	TRBJ1-1	CASSNGGGPEAFF	TGCGCCAGCAGCAATGGGGGGGGGCCTGAAGCTTTCTTT
TRBV18	TRBD1	.	TRBJ2-7	CASSPGTGGDYEQYF	TGTGCCAGCTCACCCGGGACAGGGGGCGACTACGAGCAGTACTTC
TRBV7-8	TRBD1	.	TRBJ2-7	CASSDRQGPYEQYF	TGTGCCAGCAGCGATCGACAGGGTCCCTACGAGCAGTACTTC
TRBV3-1/TRBV3-2	.	.	TRBJ1-1	CASSQVQLNTEAFF	TGTGCCAGCAGCCAAGTACAACTGAACACTGAAGCTTTCTTT
TRBV27	.	.	TRBJ1-6	CASSLKRSPLHF	TGTGCCAGCAGTTTAAAGAGGTCACCCCTCCACTTT
TRBV19	TRBD1	.	TRBJ1-1	CASRPGGWTNTEAFF	TGTGCCAGTAGGCCAGGGGGTTGGACGAACACTGAAGCTTTCTTT
TRBV9	.	.	TRBJ1-1	CASSVTGAYTEAFF	TGTGCCAGCAGCGTAACAGGCGCGTACACTGAAGCTTTCTTT
TRBV7-2	.	.	TRBJ1-1	CASSITRNTEAFF	TGTGCCAGCAGCATAACACGGAACACTGAAGCTTTCTTT
TRBV6-6	.	.	TRBJ2-7	CASSYWWQGSYEQYF	TGTGCCAGCAGTTACTGGTGGCAGGGTAGTTACGAGCAGTACTTC
TRBV30	.	once	TRBJ1-1	CAWSLSTEAFF	TGTGCCTGGAGCCTCAGTACTGAAGCTTTCTTT
TRBV10-1	.	few	TRBJ2-7	CASSESELYEQYF	TGCGCCAGCAGTGAGTCTGAACTTTACGAGCAGTACTTC
TRBV6-6	.	.	TRBJ2-7	CASSRGIDEQYF	TGTGCCAGCAGTAGGGGTATAGACGAGCAGTACTTC
TRBV4-1	.	.	TRBJ2-4	CASSQETGTSDKYF	TGCGCCAGCAGCCAGGAAACAGGGACGTCAGACAAGTACTTC
TRBV6-4	TRBD2	once	TRBJ2-2	CASSLTAGGVSGELFF	TGTGCCAGCAGCTTAACCGCGGGGGGAGTCTCCGGGGAGCTGTTTTTT
TRBV27	.	.	TRBJ1-2	CASSFPGGGYTF	TGTGCCAGCAGTTTCCCGGGGGGTGGCTACACCTTC
TRBV12-5	.	once	TRBJ1-2	CASGLVPYAGGYGYTF	TGTGCTAGTGGTTTGGTACCGTATGCAGGTGGCTATGGCTACACCTTC
TRBV5-1	TRBD2	.	TRBJ2-1	CASSLARASGAYEQFF	TGCGCCAGCAGCTTGGCCAGGGCTAGCGGGGCCTATGAGCAGTTCTTC
TRBV19	TRBD2	.	TRBJ2-1	CASSTRGKTSGGYYNEQFF	TGTGCCAGTAGTACAAGAGGGAAGACTAGCGGGGGATATTACAATGAGCAGTTCTTC
TRBV7-2	.	.	TRBJ1-3	CASSLDGSGNTIYF	TGTGCCAGCAGCTTAGACGGGAGCGGAAACACCATATATTTT
TRBV9	.	.	TRBJ1-2	CASSVVGGGNYGYTF	TGTGCCAGCAGCGTAGTCGGGGGAGGGAACTATGGCTACACCTTC
TRBV11-3	.	.	TRBJ1-5	CASSLVGPFNQPQHF	TGTGCCAGCAGCTTAGTGGGGCCGTTTAATCAGCCCCAGCATTTT
TRBV4-3	TRBD1	.	TRBJ1-5	CASSLDRERPNQPQHF	TGCGCCAGCAGCCTGGACAGGGAAAGACCTAATCAGCCCCAGCATTTT
TRBV7-2	.	.	TRBJ1-2	CASSLAGENYGYTF	TGTGCCAGCAGCTTAGCCGGGGAGAACTATGGCTACACCTTC
TRBV7-9	TRBD2	.	TRBJ2-5	CASMGSGGAGETQYF	TGTGCCAGCATGGGTAGCGGGGGGGCCGGGGAGACCCAGTACTTC
TRBV6-2/TRBV6-3	TRBD1	.	TRBJ1-5	CASSMGQGATQPQHF	TGTGCCAGCAGTATGGGACAGGGGGCTACCCAGCCCCAGCATTTT
TRBV5-8	.	.	TRBJ2-1	CASRPLAGYEQFF	TGTGCCAGCCGCCCGCTGGCTGGTTATGAGCAGTTCTTC
TRBV5-1	.	.	TRBJ1-1	CASSLGELIMNTEAFF	TGCGCCAGCAGCTTGGGAGAGCTAATTATGAACACTGAAGCTTTCTTT
TRBV5-8	.	few	TRBJ2-2	CASSFLGGRDTGELFF	TGTGCCAGCAGCTTTCTTGGTGGCAGGGACACCGGGGAGCTGTTTTTT
TRBV3-1/TRBV3-2	.	.	TRBJ2-2	CASSQAGTGELFF	TGTGCCAGCAGCCAGGCAGGGACCGGGGAGCTGTTTTTT
TRBV19	.	.	TRBJ1-1	CASRWGGDDTEAFF	TGTGCCAGTCGTTGGGGAGGCGACGACACTGAAGCTTTCTTT
TRBV4-1	.	.	TRBJ1-4	CASSQAPVVWQATNEKLFF	TGCGCCAGCAGCCAAGCCCCTGTCGTTTGGCAGGCTACCAATGAAAAACTGTTTTTT
TRBV5-1	.	.	TRBJ2-1	CASFRSSYNEQFF	TGCGCCAGTTTCCGGAGCTCCTACAATGAGCAGTTCTTC
TRBV6-5	.	.	TRBJ2-3	CASKHDYTDTQYF	TGTGCCAGCAAACACGACTACACAGATACGCAGTATTTT
TRBV5-1	TRBD1	.	TRBJ2-1	CASSNPGTGGGNEQFF	TGCGCCAGCAGCAATCCCGGGACAGGGGGCGGAAATGAGCAGTTCTTC
TRBV3-1/TRBV3-2	TRBD1	.	TRBJ2-1	CASSQTLRTGPTYNEQFF	TGTGCCAGCAGCCAAACCCTCCGGACAGGGCCGACCTACAATGAGCAGTTCTTC
TRBV5-4	TRBD1	.	TRBJ2-1	CASSFWTGSNEQFF	TGTGCCAGCAGCTTTTGGACAGGGAGTAATGAGCAGTTCTTC
TRBV15	.	.	TRBJ2-3	CATSSTTDTQYF	TGTGCCACAAGTAGCACCACAGATACGCAGTATTTT